The subject of this entry is one TCR beta chain. The data originate from a study of blood T cell repertoires in COVID-19. Per the study methods: Amplified reference gene primers provided the basis for estimating nucleated cell counts. Sequencing was performed with immunoSEQ multiplex PCR; in TCRdb, only in-frame clones are kept and a portion is missing. V and J calls and clone size are given by that table; D and trimming were obtained from the DNA. The data show some 190,000 clones, approximately 91% seen once. Germline-derived CDR1 and CDR2 are MDHEN and SYDVKM. V was clipped by 5 bases and J by 0 bases; unmatched bases: 3. The CDR3 has 15 residues.

Sequenced sample: peripheral blood. V gene TRBV28 combines with J gene TRBJ2-2; 7 bases agree with TRBD1. The sequence was collected from a woman aged 40 to 50 who had recovered from COVID-19. The CDR3: CASSRDRPNTGELFF. In nucleotides, the CDR3 is TGTGCCAGCAGTAGGGACAGACCGAACACCGGGGAGCTGTTTTTT.